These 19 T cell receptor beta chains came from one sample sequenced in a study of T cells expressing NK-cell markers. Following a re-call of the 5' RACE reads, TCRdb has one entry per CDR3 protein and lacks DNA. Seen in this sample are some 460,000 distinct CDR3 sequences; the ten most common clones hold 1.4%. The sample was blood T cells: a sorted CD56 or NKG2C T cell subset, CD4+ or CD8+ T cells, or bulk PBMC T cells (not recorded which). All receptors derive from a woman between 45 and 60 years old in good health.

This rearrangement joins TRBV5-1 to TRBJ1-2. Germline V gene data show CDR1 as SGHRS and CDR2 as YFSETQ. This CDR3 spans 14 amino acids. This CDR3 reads CASSLEVRSRGYTF.

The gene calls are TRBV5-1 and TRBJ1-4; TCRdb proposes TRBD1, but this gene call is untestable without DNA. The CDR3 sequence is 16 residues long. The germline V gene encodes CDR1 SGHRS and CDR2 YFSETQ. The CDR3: CASSLTNRVPNEKLFF.

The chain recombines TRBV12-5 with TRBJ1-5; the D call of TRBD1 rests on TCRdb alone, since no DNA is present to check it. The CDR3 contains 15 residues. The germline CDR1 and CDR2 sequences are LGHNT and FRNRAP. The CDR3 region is CASGLVPGLYQPQHF.

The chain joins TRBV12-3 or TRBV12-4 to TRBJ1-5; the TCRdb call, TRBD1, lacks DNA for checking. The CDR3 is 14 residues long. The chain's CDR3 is CASSLTGQNQPQHF.

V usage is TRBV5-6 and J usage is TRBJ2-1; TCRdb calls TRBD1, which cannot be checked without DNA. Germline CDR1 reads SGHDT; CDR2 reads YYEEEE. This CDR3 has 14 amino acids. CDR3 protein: CASNRDESRNEQFF.

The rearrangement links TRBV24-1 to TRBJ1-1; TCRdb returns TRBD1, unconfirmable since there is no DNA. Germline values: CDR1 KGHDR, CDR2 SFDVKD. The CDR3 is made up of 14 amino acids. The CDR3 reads CATSDPRTGGSAFF.

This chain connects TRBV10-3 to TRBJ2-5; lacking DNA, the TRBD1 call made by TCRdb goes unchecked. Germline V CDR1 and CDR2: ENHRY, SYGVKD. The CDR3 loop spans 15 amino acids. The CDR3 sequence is CAISATGTAQETQYF.

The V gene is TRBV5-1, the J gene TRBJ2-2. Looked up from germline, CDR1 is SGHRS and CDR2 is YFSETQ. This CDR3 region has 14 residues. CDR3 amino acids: CASSLVGSTGELFF.

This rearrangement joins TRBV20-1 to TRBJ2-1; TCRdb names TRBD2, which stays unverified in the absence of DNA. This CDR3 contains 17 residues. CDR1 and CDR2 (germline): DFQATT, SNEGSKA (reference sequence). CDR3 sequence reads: CSARGWGLAVSYNEQFF.

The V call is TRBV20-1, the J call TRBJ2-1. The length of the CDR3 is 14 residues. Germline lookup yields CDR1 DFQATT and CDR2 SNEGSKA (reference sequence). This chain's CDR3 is CSASVDGSYNEQFF.

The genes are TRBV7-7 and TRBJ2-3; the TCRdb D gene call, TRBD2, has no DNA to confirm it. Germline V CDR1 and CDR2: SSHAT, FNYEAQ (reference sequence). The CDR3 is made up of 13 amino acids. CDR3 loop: CASSLLGSGTQYF. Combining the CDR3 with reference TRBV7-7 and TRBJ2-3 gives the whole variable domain GAGVSQSPRYKVTKRGQDVTLRCDPISSHATLYWYQQALGQGPEFLTYFNYEAQPDKSGLPSDRFSAERPEGSISTLTIQRTEQRDSAMYRCASSLLGSGTQYFGPGTRLTVL.

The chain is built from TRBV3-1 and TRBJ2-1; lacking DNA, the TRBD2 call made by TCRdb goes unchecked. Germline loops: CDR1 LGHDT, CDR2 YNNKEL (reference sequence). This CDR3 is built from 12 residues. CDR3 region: CASSRQGRREFF.

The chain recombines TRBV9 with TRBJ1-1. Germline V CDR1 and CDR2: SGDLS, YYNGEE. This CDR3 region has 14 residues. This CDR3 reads CASSDRLGNTEAFF.

The CDR3 here is CAISEVGVYEQYF. V gene TRBV10-3 combines with J gene TRBJ2-7. The CDR3 length is 13 residues. Germline lookup yields CDR1 ENHRY and CDR2 SYGVKD.

The CDR3 loop is CSARLPSGKSSYNEQFF. The V gene is TRBV20-1, the J gene TRBJ2-1. The CDR3 consists of 17 residues. Germline lookup yields CDR1 DFQATT and CDR2 SNEGSKA (reference sequence).

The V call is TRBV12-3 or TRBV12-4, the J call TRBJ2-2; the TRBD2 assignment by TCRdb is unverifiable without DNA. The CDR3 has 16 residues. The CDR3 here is CASLGSGRPRTGELFF.

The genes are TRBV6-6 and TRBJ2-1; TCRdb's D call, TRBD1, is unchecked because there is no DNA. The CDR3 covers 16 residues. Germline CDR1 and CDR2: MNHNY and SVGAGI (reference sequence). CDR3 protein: CASSGDRQSTHNEQFF.

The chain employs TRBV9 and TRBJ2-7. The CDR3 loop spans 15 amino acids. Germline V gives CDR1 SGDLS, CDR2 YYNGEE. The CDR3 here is CASSVTGYDLGEQYF.

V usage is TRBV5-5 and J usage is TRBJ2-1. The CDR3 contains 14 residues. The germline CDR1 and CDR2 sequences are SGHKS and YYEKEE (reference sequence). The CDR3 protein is CASSPRDFYNEQFF.